This T cell receptor beta chain emerged from a study of beta chain features in type 1 diabetes. This clone was recorded many times. Its specificity is unknown. The single heparinised draw taken from each donor contained approximately 120 mL of blood on average. All of the isolated RNA was reverse transcribed, so expressed TCRB transcripts were sequenced. The repertoire was sequenced with immunoSEQ multiplex PCR; TCRdb's copy has only in-frame clones and lacks some. The sample has 130,000 or so clones; over 15% are singletons. Points from the study as a whole: Reduced insertions and increased deletions marked VDJ junctions in type 1 diabetes patients. A moderate, significant TCRB CDR3 shortening appeared in type 1 diabetes across four CD4+ subsets. Amplification by PCR could prefer shorter templates, with the same effect in patients and controls.

Sequenced: central memory CD4+ T cells from blood. The TCR originated in a man younger than 45 with type 1 diabetes.

For the CDR3, the DNA is TGTGCCAGCTCCCTCCCGGGGGCTAACAATGAGCAGTTCTTC. Protein product: CASSLPGANNEQFF. The chain is built from TRBV18 and TRBJ2-1; D is perhaps TRBD1 or TRBD2 (6 bases each). CDR3 length: 14 residues. Germline V gene lookup returns CDR1 KGHSH and CDR2 LQKENI. The ends were cut back, 6 bases at V and 5 bases at J, with 14 bases in the middle.